This T cell receptor beta chain was captured by sequencing in a study of identical twins. The CDR3 is made up of 14 amino acids. Germline CDR1 is DFQATT and CDR2 is SNEGSKA (reference sequence). Trimming pared 1 base from V and 2 bases from J, leaving 12 bases between. This clonotype was seen many times. The antigen is unknown. The study's findings and limits: Out-of-frame TCR alpha sharing observed in monozygotic twins exceeded model estimates. Low generation-probability sequences were in excess among twin-shared out-of-frame alpha sequences.

One entry per CDR3 protein results from TCRdb running MiXCR on the 5' RACE reads. The table shows hundreds of thousands of distinct CDR3 sequences, with 8.6% occurring only once. The sample was also linked to a second study, of yellow fever vaccine responses in identical twins.

This chain uses TRBV20-1 with TRBJ2-7; D is undetermined. Sequencing was done on a sample of PBMCs. The receptor comes from a woman under 30 in good health. In nucleotides, the CDR3 is TGCAGTGCTAGAGGCACGTTCTCAACCTACGAGCAGTACTTC. Encoded protein: CSARGTFSTYEQYF.